Listed below are T cell receptor beta chains from one sample, sequenced in a study of shared clonotypes between healthy human individuals. Assay used: immunoSEQ multiplex PCR; TCRdb lists only in-frame clones, some missing. The sample holds more than 2,000,000 clones, more than 90% seen once. Sample: naive CD4+ T cells sorted from blood. These TCRs come from a man between 18 and 29 years old in good health. CDR3s include the opening cysteine and the closing phenylalanine or tryptophan. The order of the fields is D gene, V gene, J gene, clone size, CDR3 DNA, CDR3 protein. A D gene is named only where the DNA matches it firmly. Rows give clone size only sometimes, using once, few, many, or a class for an expanded clone.

d_gene: TRBD2; v_gene: TRBV11-2; j_gene: TRBJ2-4; abundance: NA; CDR3nt: TGTGCCAGCAGCACGGGACTAGCGGAAAGTTACTTC; CDR3aa: CASSTGLAESYF
d_gene: NA; v_gene: TRBV6-5; j_gene: TRBJ2-3; abundance: once; CDR3nt: TGTGCCAGCAGTTACTCCCTAGCAGCAGATACGCAGTATTTT; CDR3aa: CASSYSLAADTQYF
d_gene: TRBD2; v_gene: TRBV28; j_gene: TRBJ2-3; abundance: NA; CDR3nt: TGTGCCAGCAGTTTCAACGCCTTGTTGGGACTAGGACCAAACACGCAGTATTTT; CDR3aa: CASSFNALLGLGPNTQYF
d_gene: TRBD2; v_gene: TRBV15; j_gene: TRBJ2-1; abundance: NA; CDR3nt: TGTGCCACCAGCAGACAACTAGCGGGAGGGTGGGATGAGCAGTTCTTC; CDR3aa: CATSRQLAGGWDEQFF
d_gene: NA; v_gene: TRBV6-6; j_gene: TRBJ1-1; abundance: NA; CDR3nt: TGTGCCAGCAGTTACACGGGGCGGGAGGTGGCTTTCTTT; CDR3aa: CASSYTGREVAFF
d_gene: NA; v_gene: TRBV6-1; j_gene: TRBJ1-2; abundance: once; CDR3nt: TGTGCCAGCAGTGAAAGCAGGGGTGGCTATGGCTACACCTTC; CDR3aa: CASSESRGGYGYTF
d_gene: NA; v_gene: TRBV7-2; j_gene: TRBJ2-1; abundance: NA; CDR3nt: TGTGCCAGCAGTTCCGCTGGGTTCTACAATGAGCAGTTCTTC; CDR3aa: CASSSAGFYNEQFF
d_gene: NA; v_gene: TRBV7-8; j_gene: TRBJ1-6; abundance: NA; CDR3nt: TGTGCCAGCAGCTTAGGACAGTTATATAATTCACCCCTCCACTTT; CDR3aa: CASSLGQLYNSPLHF
d_gene: NA; v_gene: TRBV2; j_gene: TRBJ1-5; abundance: NA; CDR3nt: TGTGCCAGCAGCGCTTCGGGGGAAAGCAATCAGCCCCAGCATTTT; CDR3aa: CASSASGESNQPQHF
d_gene: NA; v_gene: TRBV27; j_gene: TRBJ2-7; abundance: NA; CDR3nt: TGTGCCAGCAGTTTACGCCGCCGGGACTTTGTGCAGTACTTC; CDR3aa: CASSLRRRDFVQYF
d_gene: TRBD1; v_gene: TRBV6-6; j_gene: TRBJ2-7; abundance: NA; CDR3nt: TGTGCCAGCAGTCTAGGGACAGGAGCCTACGAGCAGTACTTC; CDR3aa: CASSLGTGAYEQYF
d_gene: NA; v_gene: TRBV7-2; j_gene: TRBJ1-4; abundance: NA; CDR3nt: TGTGCCAGCAGCTTTGATAGGGGTGGTGAAAAACTGTTTTTT; CDR3aa: CASSFDRGGEKLFF
d_gene: NA; v_gene: TRBV7-9; j_gene: TRBJ2-7; abundance: NA; CDR3nt: TGTGCCAGCAGCTTAGATGTAGGGTCCTACGAGCAGTACTTC; CDR3aa: CASSLDVGSYEQYF
d_gene: NA; v_gene: TRBV6-6; j_gene: TRBJ1-2; abundance: NA; CDR3nt: TGTGCCAGCAGTTACCGGGACACTAACTATGGCTACACCTTC; CDR3aa: CASSYRDTNYGYTF
d_gene: TRBD2; v_gene: TRBV7-9; j_gene: TRBJ2-1; abundance: NA; CDR3nt: TGTGCCAGCAGCTTAACGGTGACTAGCGATGTGCAGTTCTTC; CDR3aa: CASSLTVTSDVQFF
d_gene: TRBD1; v_gene: TRBV18; j_gene: TRBJ2-7; abundance: NA; CDR3nt: TGTGCCAGCTCACGCCGGGACAGCTACGAGCAGTACTTC; CDR3aa: CASSRRDSYEQYF